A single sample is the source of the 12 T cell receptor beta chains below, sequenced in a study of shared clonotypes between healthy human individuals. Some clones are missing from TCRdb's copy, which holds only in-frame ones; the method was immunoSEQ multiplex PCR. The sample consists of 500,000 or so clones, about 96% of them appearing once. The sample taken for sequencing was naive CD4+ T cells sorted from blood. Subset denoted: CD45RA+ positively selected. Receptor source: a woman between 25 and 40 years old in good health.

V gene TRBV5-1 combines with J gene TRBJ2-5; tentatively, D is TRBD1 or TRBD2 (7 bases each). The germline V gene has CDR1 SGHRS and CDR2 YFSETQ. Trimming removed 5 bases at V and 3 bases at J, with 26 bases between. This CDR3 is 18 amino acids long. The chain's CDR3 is CASSITGEAASGEETQYF. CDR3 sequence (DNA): TGCGCCAGCAGTATCACAGGGGAGGCGGCTAGCGGAGAAGAGACCCAGTACTTC.

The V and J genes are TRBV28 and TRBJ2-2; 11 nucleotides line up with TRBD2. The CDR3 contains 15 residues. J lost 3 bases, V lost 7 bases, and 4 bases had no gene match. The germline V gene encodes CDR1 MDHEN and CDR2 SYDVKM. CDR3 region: CASTGTSGYTGELFF. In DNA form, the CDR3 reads TGTGCCAGCACCGGGACTAGCGGTTACACCGGGGAGCTGTTTTTT.

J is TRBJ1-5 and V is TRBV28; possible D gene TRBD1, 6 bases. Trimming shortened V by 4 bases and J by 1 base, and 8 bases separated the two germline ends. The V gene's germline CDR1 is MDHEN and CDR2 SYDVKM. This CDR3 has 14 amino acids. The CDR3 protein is CASSSDRSNQPQHF. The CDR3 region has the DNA TGTGCCAGCAGTTCGGACAGAAGCAATCAGCCCCAGCATTTT.

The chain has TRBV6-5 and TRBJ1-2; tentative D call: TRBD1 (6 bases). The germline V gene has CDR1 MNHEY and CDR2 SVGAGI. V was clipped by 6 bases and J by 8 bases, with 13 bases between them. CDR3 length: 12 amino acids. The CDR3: CASRRHREGYTF. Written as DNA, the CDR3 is TGTGCCAGCAGGCGACACAGGGAGGGCTACACCTTC.

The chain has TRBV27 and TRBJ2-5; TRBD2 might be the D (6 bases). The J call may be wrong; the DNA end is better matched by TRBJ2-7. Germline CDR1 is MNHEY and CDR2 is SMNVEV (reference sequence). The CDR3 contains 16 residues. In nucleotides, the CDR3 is TGTGCCAGCAGTTTATTAGTGGGCGGGATGTCCTACGAGCAGTACTTC. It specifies CASSLLVGGMSYEQYF.

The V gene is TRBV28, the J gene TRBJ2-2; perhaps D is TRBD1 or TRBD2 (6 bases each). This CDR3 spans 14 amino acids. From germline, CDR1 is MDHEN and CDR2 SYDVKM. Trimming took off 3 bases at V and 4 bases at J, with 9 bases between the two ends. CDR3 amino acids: CASSFGGGTGELFF. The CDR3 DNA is TGTGCCAGCAGTTTCGGGGGCGGCACCGGGGAGCTGTTTTTT.

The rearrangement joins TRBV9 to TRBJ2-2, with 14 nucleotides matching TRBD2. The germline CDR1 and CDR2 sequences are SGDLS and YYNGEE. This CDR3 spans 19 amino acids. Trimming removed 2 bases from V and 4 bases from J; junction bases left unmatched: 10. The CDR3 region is CASSVEGLAGAQVTGELFF. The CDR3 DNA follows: TGTGCCAGCAGCGTCGAGGGACTAGCGGGAGCCCAGGTCACCGGGGAGCTGTTTTTT.

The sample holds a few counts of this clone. The CDR3 is CASNVGVASNYEQYF. The CDR3, as DNA: TGCGCCAGCAACGTTGGGGTAGCGTCCAACTACGAGCAGTACTTC. This chain joins TRBV5-1 and TRBJ2-7; possible D gene TRBD2, 5 bases. Per the germline V gene, CDR1 is SGHRS and CDR2 is YFSETQ. The CDR3 length is 15 residues. The germline V and J ends were trimmed by 6 bases and 3 bases, with 19 bases remaining between them.

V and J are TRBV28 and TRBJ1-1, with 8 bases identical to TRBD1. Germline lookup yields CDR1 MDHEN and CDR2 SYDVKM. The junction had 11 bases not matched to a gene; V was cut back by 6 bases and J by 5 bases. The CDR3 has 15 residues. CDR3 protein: CASRPQGATGTEAFF. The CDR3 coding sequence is TGTGCCAGCAGACCCCAGGGGGCAACGGGGACTGAAGCTTTCTTT.

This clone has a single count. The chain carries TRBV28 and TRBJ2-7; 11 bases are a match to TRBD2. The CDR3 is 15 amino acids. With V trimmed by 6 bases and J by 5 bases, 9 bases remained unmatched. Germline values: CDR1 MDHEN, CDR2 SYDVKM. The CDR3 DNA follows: TGTGCCAGCAGGACTAGCGGGAAGGCGTACCACGAGCAGTACTTC. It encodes CASRTSGKAYHEQYF. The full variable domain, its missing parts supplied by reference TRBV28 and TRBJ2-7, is DVKVTQSSRYLVKRTGEKVFLECVQDMDHENMFWYRQDPGLGLRLIYFSYDVKMKEKGDIPEGYSVSREKKERFSLILESASTNQTSMYLCASRTSGKAYHEQYFGPGTRLTVT.

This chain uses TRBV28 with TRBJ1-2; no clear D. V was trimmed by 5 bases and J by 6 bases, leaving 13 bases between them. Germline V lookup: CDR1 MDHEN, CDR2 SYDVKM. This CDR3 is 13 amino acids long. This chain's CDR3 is CASSPINDNGYTF. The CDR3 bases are TGTGCCAGCAGTCCTATCAATGATAATGGCTACACCTTC.

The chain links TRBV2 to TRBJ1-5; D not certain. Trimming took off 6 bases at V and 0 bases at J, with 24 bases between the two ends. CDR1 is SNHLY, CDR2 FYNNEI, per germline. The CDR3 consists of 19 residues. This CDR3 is CASSGRSTRLTPSNQPQHF. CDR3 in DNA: TGTGCCAGCAGCGGACGCTCGACCCGACTTACCCCTAGCAATCAGCCCCAGCATTTT.